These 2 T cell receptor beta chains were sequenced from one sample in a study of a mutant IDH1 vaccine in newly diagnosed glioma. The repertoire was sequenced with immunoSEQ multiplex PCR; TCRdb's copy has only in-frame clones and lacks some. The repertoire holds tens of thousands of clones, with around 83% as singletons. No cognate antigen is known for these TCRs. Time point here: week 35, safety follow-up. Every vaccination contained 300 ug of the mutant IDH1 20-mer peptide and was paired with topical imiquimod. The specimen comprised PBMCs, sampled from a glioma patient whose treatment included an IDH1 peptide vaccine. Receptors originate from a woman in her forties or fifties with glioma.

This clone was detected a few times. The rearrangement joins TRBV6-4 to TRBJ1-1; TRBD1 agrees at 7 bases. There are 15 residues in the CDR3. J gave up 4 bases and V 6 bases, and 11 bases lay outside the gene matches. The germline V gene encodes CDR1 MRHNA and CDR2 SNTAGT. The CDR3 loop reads CASRPDRRQVTEAFF. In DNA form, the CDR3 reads TGTGCCAGCAGGCCGGACAGGCGGCAGGTCACTGAAGCTTTCTTT.

The CDR3 nucleotides are TGTGCCTGGAGTATGACAGGTTTAGCCAAAAACATTCAGTACTTC. Translation gives CAWSMTGLAKNIQYF. V usage is TRBV30 and J usage is TRBJ2-4; maybe TRBD1 (6 bases). Germline V gene data show CDR1 as GTSNPN and CDR2 as SVGIG (reference sequence). This CDR3 region has 15 residues. Trimming removed 2 bases from V and 0 bases from J, with 11 bases in between.